The sample holds a few counts of the clone carrying this T cell receptor (beta chain). Its target is not known. The data originate from a study of cytomegalovirus exposure and HLA in healthy donors. Points from the study as a whole: It emerged from a later analysis that several of the most significant clusters appeared to be linked to common viral pathogens. An Asian-associated ancestry cluster reportedly showed fewer N-insertions than the approximately 600-donor mean in a later analysis. TCR beta V segments were, for the most part, productive about 87% or about 30% of the time in an earlier analysis.

Among the donors, all were healthy bone marrow donors. Both 60 Vbeta primers and 13 Jbeta primers went into the PCR. Sequencing used immunoSEQ multiplex PCR; TCRdb keeps in-frame clones, though not all of them. Counted here are some 150,000 clones, about a tenth occurring once; the ten biggest clones make up 1.5% to 2%. The sample consisted of PBMCs. This sequence originates from a male donor in good health and CMV-seronegative.

The CDR3 region is CASSLSLAENTGELFF. CDR3 nucleotides: TGTGCCAGCAGCTTGAGTCTAGCGGAGAACACCGGGGAGCTGTTTTTT. This rearrangement joins TRBV5-6 to TRBJ2-2, with 7 bases that match TRBD2. From germline, CDR1 is SGHDT and CDR2 YYEEEE. CDR3 size: 16 residues. J was trimmed by 1 base and V by 1 base; bases with no gene match: 4.